This record covers a single TCR beta chain. Sequenced by immunoSEQ multiplex PCR; TCRdb stores in-frame clones only, minus some. The sample has about 70,000 clones, 75% to 95% seen once. The data originate from a study of T cell changes during pregnancy in multiple sclerosis. The specimen was peripheral blood, collected in the first trimester of pregnancy. This clonotype was obtained from a female donor with multiple sclerosis, enrolled in a pregnancy study.

The CDR3 bases are TGTGCCAGCAGTTACAGTTACACCGGGGAGCTGTTTTTT. Its protein is CASSYSYTGELFF. This chain joins TRBV2 and TRBJ2-2; unclear D gene. Trimming cost V 5 bases and J 3 bases, with 7 bases left between them. This CDR3 comprises 13 residues. Germline loops: CDR1 SNHLY, CDR2 FYNNEI.